This TCR beta chain appears in the sequencing data of a study of blood T cell repertoires in COVID-19 (dated by TCRdb to the early 2020s). Looking at the study overall: Samples from collaborators originated in the United States, Italy and Spain and spanned both the acute and convalescent phases of COVID-19. The material from the prospective study consisted of cDNA or gDNA derived from T cells, B-cell-depleted T cells, or PBMCs. The dataset comprised deeply sampled blood TCRbeta repertoires from subjects exposed to, actively infected with, or recovered from COVID-19. A freely available public database, intended as a resource for researchers studying the immune response to SARS-CoV-2, is where the repertoires were released. The samples were drawn from the first 160 participants of the ongoing ImmuneRACE study and from 950 to 1,500 subjects provided by 6 global collaborators. The sample metadata nearly always contained a de-identified subject ID, COVID-19 status, age in years and sex. Where available, HLA class I and class II types were taken from metadata supplied by the sample provider and were not determined by assay-based typing.

Each collaborating institution followed its own protocols to collect whole blood in K2EDTA tubes. For TCRbeta analysis, collaborators shipped samples in one of three forms: frozen whole blood, isolated PBMCs, or DNA extracted from either of those sample types. TCRbeta CDR3 regions were amplified from genomic DNA using the immunoSEQ Assay, a bias-controlled multiplex PCR. The authors' analysis ran thus. The number of nucleated cells in each sample was estimated from the amplification of reference gene primers within the assay. Sequence reads were collapsed and filtered to measure the absolute abundance of every unique TCRbeta CDR3 rearrangement. For each sample, productive Simpson clonality was calculated as the square root of Simpson's diversity index across productive rearrangements. This immuneACCESS table, as held by TCRdb, lists in-frame sequences with V and J called but not all clones. Of the missing ones, under half trace to an unresolved V gene in checked studies; the others have no known cause. For V, J and clone size, that table is used; D and trimming come from the DNA. The sample has around 50,000 clones on record, around 90% of them singletons. Over 2% of the sample lies in the top ten.

In regard to this clone: The antigen it recognizes is unknown. No much larger clone exists at a distance of one base, and base qualities are not known.

Here is what the overall study found, with its caveats: How much clinical and demographic metadata was included differed by source and by participant, and the metadata was provided uncurated.

The receptor's source is a human donor in a cohort sampled during active COVID-19. The sample was peripheral blood.

The bases are TGTGCCAGCTCACCACGGAACAGGGGGCGCAACTATGGCTACACCTTC. This encodes CASSPRNRGRNYGYTF. The receptor chain draws on TRBV18 and TRBJ1-2; TRBD1 lines up with 9 middle nucleotides. CDR1 KGHSH and CDR2 LQKENI are derived from the germline V gene. Trimming removed 1 base from V and 2 bases from J; the gene matches leave 5 bases unexplained. The CDR3 numbers 16 residues from cysteine through phenylalanine. Of the read, only the CDR3 DNA is kept; its 48 bases are in frame from base 1.